This T cell receptor beta chain was documented in a study of control samples from healthy donors and cancer patients (dated by TCRdb to about 2020). Unmatched junction bases come to 8, with V trimmed by 4 bases and J by 5 bases. The germline V gene encodes CDR1 MNHEY and CDR2 SMNVEV (reference sequence). The cysteine opens and the phenylalanine closes a CDR3 of 15 amino acids. Only the CDR3 DNA stays, 45 bases, in frame from base 1. Comments on this clone: Its cognate antigen has yet to be identified. Qualities for individual bases were not recorded, and no much larger clone is one base off.

The library was generated by the immunoSEQ multiplex PCR assay. The clones in this table, taken by TCRdb from immuneACCESS, are in-frame only. Not every clone is retained; where verified, under half of the shortfall comes from an unresolved V gene, and the cause of the rest is unknown. This sample is represented by fewer than 200,000 clones; 70% to 90% of them were singletons. The top ten clones comprise 4.5% to 6% of the sample. Sequencing input: blood. The clonotype comes from a woman aged 25 to 39 in good health. The sequence joins TRBV27 to TRBJ2-1, with 7 central nucleotides matching TRBD2. Here is the DNA: TGTGCCAGCAGTTCCCGCGGGAGTGCGCACAATGAGCAGTTCTTC. Its protein reads: CASSSRGSAHNEQFF.